Each of the 9 T cell receptor beta chains below was sequenced from the same sample in a study of prognosis after radiotherapy for stage I lung cancer. Multiplex PCR in two rounds served to amplify TCR beta CDR3 from genomic DNA. With primers specific to each TRBV and TRBJ gene, the first-round PCR was performed. TCRdb processed the multiplex PCR reads anew with MiXCR; each CDR3 protein has one entry. The data show around 11,000 distinct CDR3 sequences, 54% seen once. Specimen: PBMCs, collected before or after stereotactic body radiation therapy (not recorded which). These TCRs come from a donor aged 50 or older with non-small cell lung cancer.

This chain joins TRBV30 and TRBJ1-5, with D tentatively TRBD1 (6 bases). The CDR3 consists of 13 residues. The ends were cut back, 0 bases at V and 7 bases at J, with 10 bases in the middle. CDR1 GTSNPN and CDR2 SVGIG come from the germline V gene (reference sequence). CDR3 protein: CAWSVGGRQPQHF. CDR3 nucleotide sequence: TGTGCCTGGAGTGTAGGGGGGCGGCAGCCCCAGCATTTT. Full variable domain (outside the CDR3, taken from reference TRBV30 and TRBJ1-5): SQTIHQWPATLVQPVGSPLSLECTVEGTSNPNLYWYRQAAGRGLQLLFYSVGIGQISSEVPQNLSASRPQDRQFILSSKKLLLSDSGFYLCAWSVGGRQPQHFGDGTRLSIL.

By share, this clonotype counts as medium-sized (0.01 to 0.1%). The V gene is TRBV6-1, the J gene TRBJ2-5; tentatively, D is TRBD1 (5 bases). CDR3 length: 16 amino acids. Per the germline V gene, CDR1 is MNHNS and CDR2 is SASEGT. Trimming removed 5 bases from V and 5 bases from J, with 21 bases in between. Here the CDR3 DNA reads TGTGCCAGCAGTTACCAGGGCAGGTCTTTTACGGAGACCCAGTACTTC. The encoded protein is CASSYQGRSFTETQYF.

This clonotype was recorded many times. This chain links TRBV9 with TRBJ2-7, with TRBD2 matching over 10 bases. Unmatched junction bases numbered 2, after V lost 4 bases and J lost 4 bases. The germline V gene encodes CDR1 SGDLS and CDR2 YYNGEE. The CDR3 has 13 amino acids. CDR3 DNA sequence: TGTGCCAGCAGCTTGGGACTAGCGTACGAGCAGTACTTC. Amino acid sequence: CASSLGLAYEQYF.

The CDR3 region has the DNA TGTGCCAGCAGCTTATTCAGGGTCAGGAGCTCCTATAATTCACCCCTCCACTTT. Translated: CASSLFRVRSSYNSPLHF. The chain combines TRBV7-9 with TRBJ1-6; perhaps TRBD1 as D (5 bases). The CDR3 spans 18 residues. Trimming took off 2 bases at V and 0 bases at J, with 14 bases between the two ends. In germline, CDR1 is SEHNR, CDR2 FQNEAQ (reference sequence).

This clonotype came up a few times. This could be a read error, since a much larger clone is one nucleotide away. The V call is TRBV6-9, the J call TRBJ2-7; a weak D match, TRBD2 (5 bases). In germline, CDR1 is MNHGY, CDR2 SVAAGI. V lost 3 bases, J lost 1 base, and 13 bases lay in between. This CDR3 is 15 amino acids long. The CDR3 DNA is TGTGCCAGCAGTTACCCGCTGGGAGTTTCCTACGAGCAGTACTTC. It encodes CASSYPLGVSYEQYF.

The chain employs TRBV30 and TRBJ1-5; D not certain. Germline CDR1 reads GTSNPN; CDR2 reads SVGIG (reference sequence). CDR3 length: 12 amino acids. V was shortened by 2 bases and J by 7 bases, with 9 bases between the two germline ends. CDR3 amino acids: CAWSLLGQPQHF. The DNA of the CDR3 is TGTGCCTGGAGTTTGTTAGGCCAGCCCCAGCATTTT. The full variable domain, rest sourced from reference TRBV30 and TRBJ1-5, is SQTIHQWPATLVQPVGSPLSLECTVEGTSNPNLYWYRQAAGRGLQLLFYSVGIGQISSEVPQNLSASRPQDRQFILSSKKLLLSDSGFYLCAWSLLGQPQHFGDGTRLSIL.

The chain is built from TRBV24-1 and TRBJ2-7; 7 positions match TRBD1. The germline V gene encodes CDR1 KGHDR and CDR2 SFDVKD. Trimming at V came to 4 bases and at J to 2 bases, leaving 4 bases not matched to a gene. The CDR3 spans 14 residues. CDR3 nucleotides: TGTGCCACCAGTGACCCCGACAGGGCCTACGAGCAGTACTTC. As protein: CATSDPDRAYEQYF.

This clonotype appeared once. Since a much larger clone is just one base distant, this may be a read error. The chain couples TRBV2 to TRBJ2-3, with D possibly matching TRBD2 (6 bases). CDR3 size: 15 residues. V lost 2 bases and J 2 bases, leaving 11 bases between the germline ends. CDR1 SNHLY and CDR2 FYNNEI come from the germline V gene. Here the CDR3 reads CASSESGSTTDTQYF. The DNA for the CDR3 is TGTGCCAGCAGTGAAAGCGGGTCTACCACAGATACGCAGTATTTT.

The chain employs TRBV10-3 and TRBJ2-6; possibly TRBD1 for D (5 bases). CDR1 is ENHRY and CDR2 is SYGVKD in the germline V gene. The V end was cut by 2 bases, the J end by 6 bases, with 11 bases between. The CDR3 is made up of 15 amino acids. The CDR3: CAISEVQGPANVLTF. The CDR3, as DNA: TGTGCCATCAGTGAGGTGCAGGGCCCGGCCAACGTCCTGACTTTC.